This T cell receptor beta chain comes out of a study of blood T cell repertoires in COVID-19. The CDR3 is 15 amino acids. CDR1 is SGHTA, CDR2 FQGNSA, per germline. The germline V and J ends were trimmed by 5 bases and 0 bases, with 13 bases remaining between them. Study processing details: Reference gene primer amplification gave estimated nucleated cell counts. Produced via immunoSEQ multiplex PCR; TCRdb's table is partial and in-frame only. D and trimming come from the DNA, and the V and J calls and clone size come from that table. In the table there are some 280,000 clones, 75% to 90% of which are singletons.

V gene TRBV7-2 combines with J gene TRBJ1-2; D is unclear. What was sequenced was peripheral blood. The TCR originated in a woman aged 25 to 39 with active or convalescent COVID-19. In DNA, the CDR3 is TGTGCCAGCAGCCCCCGCGGGCTACCTAACTATGGCTACACCTTC. Residues: CASSPRGLPNYGYTF.